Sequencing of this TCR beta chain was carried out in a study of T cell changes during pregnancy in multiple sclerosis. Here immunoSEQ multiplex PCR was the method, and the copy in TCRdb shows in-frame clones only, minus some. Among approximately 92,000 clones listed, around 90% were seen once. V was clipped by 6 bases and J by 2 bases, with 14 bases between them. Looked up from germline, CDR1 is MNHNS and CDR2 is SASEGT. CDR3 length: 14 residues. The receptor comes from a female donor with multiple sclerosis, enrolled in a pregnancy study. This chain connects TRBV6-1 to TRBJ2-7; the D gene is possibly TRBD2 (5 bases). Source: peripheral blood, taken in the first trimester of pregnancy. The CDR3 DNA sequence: TGTGCCAGCAGAGCCACTAGTTTAGCCTACGAGCAGTACTTC. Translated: CASRATSLAYEQYF.